One sample yielded the 30 T cell receptor beta chains listed below, sequenced in a study of blood T cell repertoires in COVID-19. TCRdb's table, derived via immunoSEQ multiplex PCR, lists solely in-frame clones and lacks some. Of about 170,000 clones listed, approximately 90% are singletons. The sample consisted of PBMCs or T cells enriched from blood (not recorded which). These receptors all stem from a woman aged 18-29 years who had recovered from COVID-19.

The chain combines TRBV7-2 with TRBJ2-1, with 11 bases that match TRBD2. J gave up 5 bases and V 5 bases, and 5 bases lay outside the gene matches. The CDR3 is 15 residues long. CDR1 and CDR2 (germline): SGHTA, FQGNSA. CDR3 nucleotides: TGTGCCAGCAGCACCCCGGGACTAGCGGACAATGAGCAGTTCTTC. Its translation is CASSTPGLADNEQFF.

The rearrangement links TRBV5-1 to TRBJ2-2, with TRBD1 identical over 8 bases. This CDR3 comprises 15 residues. Trimming took 0 bases from V and 5 from J; bases not matched to a gene: 3. Per germline, CDR1 SGHRS and CDR2 YFSETQ. Here the CDR3 reads CASSLGTGRTGELFF. DNA for the CDR3: TGCGCCAGCAGCTTGGGGACAGGGAGGACCGGGGAGCTGTTTTTT.

This clone was observed a few times. The genes are TRBV5-4 and TRBJ2-3, with D uncertain. CDR1 is SGHNT and CDR2 is YYREEE in the germline V gene (reference sequence). The CDR3 runs 13 residues. Trimming pared 4 bases from V and 2 bases from J, leaving 8 bases between. The CDR3 spells CASSPQNTDTQYF. CDR3 DNA sequence: TGTGCCAGCAGCCCACAGAACACAGATACGCAGTATTTT.

V and J are TRBV18 and TRBJ2-7, with 7 bases matching TRBD1. Trimming removed 1 base from V and 1 base from J; junction bases left unmatched: 7. Germline assignment: CDR1 KGHSH and CDR2 LQKENI. This CDR3 region has 16 residues. The CDR3 sequence: CASSPRQGPPSYEQYF. The DNA of the CDR3 is TGTGCCAGCTCACCACGACAGGGTCCCCCTTCCTACGAGCAGTACTTC.

V gene TRBV5-1 combines with J gene TRBJ2-5, with unresolved D. Germline assignment: CDR1 SGHRS and CDR2 YFSETQ. CDR3 size: 15 residues. V dropped 0 bases and J dropped 3 bases, with 12 bases sitting between them. CDR3 sequence: CASSLATVAEETQYF. CDR3 DNA sequence: TGCGCCAGCAGCTTGGCCACGGTGGCGGAAGAGACCCAGTACTTC.

The V gene is TRBV18, the J gene TRBJ1-3; D unresolved. The germline CDR1 and CDR2 sequences are KGHSH and LQKENI. V shed 2 bases and J shed 0 bases, with 11 bases lying between them. CDR3 length: 16 residues. The DNA for the CDR3 is TGTGCCAGCTCACCAAGTGGCGGATTCTCTGGAAACACCATATATTTT. Residues: CASSPSGGFSGNTIYF.

The sample holds many counts of this clone. The V and J genes are TRBV6-5 and TRBJ1-2; tentative D call: TRBD1 (5 bases). The germline V gene has CDR1 MNHEY and CDR2 SVGAGI. The CDR3 has 13 residues. Trimming cost V 2 bases and J 6 bases, with 10 bases left between them. CDR3 sequence: CASSYRGRDGYTF. DNA of the CDR3: TGTGCCAGCAGTTACAGGGGAAGGGATGGCTACACCTTC.

V gene TRBV2 combines with J gene TRBJ2-2; no definite D call. Per germline, CDR1 SNHLY and CDR2 FYNNEI. CDR3 length: 17 residues. V lost 4 bases, J lost 4 bases, and 19 bases lay in between. CDR3 amino acids: CASSVNEPSIGTGELFF. CDR3 coding DNA: TGTGCCAGCAGTGTAAATGAACCTAGTATCGGCACCGGGGAGCTGTTTTTT.

The table lists this clone with a count of one. The chain links TRBV6-5 to TRBJ2-3, with 9 bases aligning to TRBD1. Trimming at V came to 2 bases and at J to 2 bases, leaving 2 bases not matched to a gene. The V gene's germline CDR1 is MNHEY and CDR2 SVGAGI. This CDR3 spans 15 amino acids. CDR3 bases: TGTGCCAGCAGTTACGGACAGGGGAACACAGATACGCAGTATTTT. Residues: CASSYGQGNTDTQYF.

This clone was recorded only once. The V call is TRBV7-9, the J call TRBJ2-1; D is possibly TRBD1 (6 bases). Germline V lookup: CDR1 SEHNR, CDR2 FQNEAQ (reference sequence). Trimming stripped 6 bases from V and 4 bases from J, with 22 bases between. CDR3 length: 17 amino acids. The CDR3 nucleotides read TGTGCCAGCAGACCCCAAGGGGGACAAGAATTTTACAATGAGCAGTTCTTC. Translating gives CASRPQGGQEFYNEQFF.

This clone appeared a few times. The chain joins TRBV2 to TRBJ2-7; D remains unclear. The V gene's germline CDR1 is SNHLY and CDR2 FYNNEI. CDR3 length: 14 amino acids. V was cut by 6 bases and J by 0 bases, with 12 bases left in between. CDR3 in amino acids: CASSVAASSYEQYF. The CDR3, as DNA: TGTGCCAGCAGCGTGGCGGCGAGCTCCTACGAGCAGTACTTC.

The chain joins TRBV28 to TRBJ1-2, with D uncertain. Trimming took 6 bases from V and 5 from J, leaving 10 bases between them. CDR1 is MDHEN, CDR2 SYDVKM, per germline. The CDR3 runs to 12 residues. CDR3: CASRRRYYGYTF. Written as DNA, the CDR3 is TGTGCCAGCAGGCGTCGTTATTATGGCTACACCTTC.

V gene TRBV27 combines with J gene TRBJ2-3, with TRBD2 as a possible D gene (7 bases). Trimming took off 10 bases at V and 4 bases at J, with 18 bases between the two ends. Germline CDR1 and CDR2: MNHEY and SMNVEV (reference sequence). This CDR3 is 14 amino acids long. The CDR3 region is CAIGGAGWPDTQYF. In DNA form, the CDR3 reads TGTGCCATAGGGGGGGCAGGGTGGCCAGATACGCAGTATTTT.

This sequence joins TRBV7-2 and TRBJ2-3; D not certain. Germline V gives CDR1 SGHTA, CDR2 FQGNSA. V was shortened by 4 bases and J by 1 base, with 3 bases between the two germline ends. The CDR3 loop spans 12 amino acids. CDR3 protein: CASSSGTDTQYF. In DNA, the CDR3 is TGTGCCAGCAGCTCCGGCACAGATACGCAGTATTTT.

The V call is TRBV29-1, the J call TRBJ1-1; D call uncertain. The CDR3 is made up of 15 amino acids. Trimming removed 7 bases at V and 1 base at J, with 19 bases between. Germline V CDR1 and CDR2: SQVTM, ANQGSEA. In DNA, the CDR3 is TGCAGCGCTTCCCAGTCGGTGTCGGGGAACACTGAAGCTTTCTTT. Translation gives CSASQSVSGNTEAFF. The full variable domain, in which reference TRBV29-1 and TRBJ1-1 provide the parts outside the CDR3, is SAVISQKPSRDICQRGTSLTIQCQVDSQVTMMFWYRQQPGQSLTLIATANQGSEATYESGFVIDKFPISRPNLTFSTLTVSNMSPEDSSIYLCSASQSVSGNTEAFFGQGTRLTVV.

J is TRBJ2-7 and V is TRBV7-9; TRBD2 aligns across 10 bases. Germline V gives CDR1 SEHNR, CDR2 FQNEAQ (reference sequence). The length of the CDR3 is 15 residues. The junction had 3 bases not matched to a gene; V was cut back by 1 base and J by 3 bases. In nucleotides, the CDR3 is TGTGCCAGCAGCTTAGGTATAGCGGGAGGCTACGAGCAGTACTTC. Its translation is CASSLGIAGGYEQYF.

This chain uses TRBV18 with TRBJ1-1; no definite D call. The CDR3 length is 17 residues. Trimming took 4 bases from V and 3 from J, leaving 21 bases between them. The germline gives CDR1 KGHSH, CDR2 LQKENI. The CDR3 region has the DNA TGTGCCAGCTCACGGAGTGACGGTCCTTTTTCTTACACTGAAGCTTTCTTT. This sequence encodes CASSRSDGPFSYTEAFF.

The chain joins TRBV29-1 to TRBJ1-2; D ambiguous. In germline, CDR1 is SQVTM, CDR2 ANQGSEA. The CDR3 runs 10 residues. Trimming removed 7 bases at V and 3 bases at J, with 6 bases between. The CDR3 nucleotides read TGCAGCGGATTAGACTATGGCTACACCTTC. This translates into CSGLDYGYTF.

This clone was picked up a small number of times. This chain connects TRBV19 to TRBJ2-2; 8 nucleotides line up with TRBD2. J was trimmed by 4 bases and V by 7 bases; bases with no gene match: 14. Germline assignment: CDR1 LNHDA and CDR2 SQIVND (reference sequence). The CDR3 is 17 amino acids. CDR3 coding DNA: TGTGCCAGTAAGCATAACGGGAGCGGGAGATTCACCGGGGAGCTGTTTTTT. Translated, it gives CASKHNGSGRFTGELFF.

The chain employs TRBV27 and TRBJ1-5; 8 bases fit TRBD1. V dropped 5 bases and J dropped 7; count of bases not matched to a gene: 7. The CDR3 contains 14 residues. Looked up from germline, CDR1 is MNHEY and CDR2 is SMNVEV (reference sequence). CDR3 protein: CASSHTGGGQPQHF. The DNA of the CDR3 is TGTGCCAGCAGTCACACAGGGGGAGGGCAGCCCCAGCATTTT.

J is TRBJ2-6 and V is TRBV27, with D hard to call. CDR3 length: 13 amino acids. Trimming pared 6 bases from V and 5 bases from J, leaving 8 bases between. Germline V gene data show CDR1 as MNHEY and CDR2 as SMNVEV (reference sequence). The CDR3 reads CASSFGRANVLTF. CDR3 sequence (DNA): TGTGCCAGCAGCTTTGGCCGGGCCAACGTCCTGACTTTC.

This sequence joins TRBV10-3 and TRBJ2-5; 9 bases map to TRBD2. V shed 7 bases, J shed 4 bases, and the junction held 10 bases outside the gene matches. The CDR3 extends over 15 amino acids. Germline-derived CDR1 and CDR2 are ENHRY and SYGVKD. Written as DNA, the CDR3 is TGTGCCATCACCGCTGGGGCGGGAGGGCGAGAGACCCAGTACTTC. Translating gives CAITAGAGGRETQYF.

V usage is TRBV19 and J usage is TRBJ1-6; D is possibly TRBD1 (5 bases). Trimming removed 7 bases at V and 14 bases at J, with 21 bases between. The germline V gene has CDR1 LNHDA and CDR2 SQIVND (reference sequence). The CDR3 runs to 14 residues. CDR3 amino acids: CASTDRGERRSLHF. The CDR3 nucleotides read TGTGCCAGTACCGACCGGGGGGAAAGGAGATCCCTCCACTTT.

This clone was detected once. The V and J genes are TRBV14 and TRBJ2-1; weak D call: TRBD2 (6 bases). V lost 4 bases and J lost 6, with 13 bases in between. CDR1 is SGHDN, CDR2 FVKESK, per germline. There are 14 residues in the CDR3. The chain's CDR3 is CASSPGLAVNEQFF. The CDR3 DNA reads TGTGCCAGCAGCCCCGGGTTAGCGGTCAATGAGCAGTTCTTC.

V and J are TRBV27 and TRBJ1-5; 8 bases line up with TRBD1. The CDR3 covers 12 residues. The V gene end was trimmed by 6 bases and the J gene end by 5 bases; junction bases not matched to a gene: 0. CDR1 and CDR2 (germline): MNHEY, SMNVEV (reference sequence). The CDR3 DNA reads TGTGCCAGCAGGACAGGGGATCAGCCCCAGCATTTT. It encodes CASRTGDQPQHF.

V gene TRBV7-8 combines with J gene TRBJ2-5; the match to TRBD1 covers 9 bases. The CDR3 contains 15 residues. V was clipped by 4 bases and J by 4 bases; unmatched bases: 7. In germline, CDR1 is SGHVS, CDR2 FQNEAQ. CDR3 nucleotide sequence: TGTGCCAGCAGCTCCAATACAGGGGGCAGAGAGACCCAGTACTTC. Protein sequence: CASSSNTGGRETQYF.

The J gene is TRBJ2-1, the V gene TRBV9; D may be TRBD2 (6 bases). Germline V CDR1 and CDR2: SGDLS, YYNGEE. V shed 4 bases and J shed 3 bases, with 20 bases lying between them. The CDR3 runs 17 residues. The CDR3 bases are TGTGCCAGCAGCCCACCGGGACTTCAACTGGTCTACAATGAGCAGTTCTTC. Its translation is CASSPPGLQLVYNEQFF. Full variable domain (rest looked up from reference TRBV9 and TRBJ2-1): DSGVTQTPKHLITATGQRVTLRCSPRSGDLSVYWYQQSLDQGLQFLIQYYNGEERAKGNILERFSAQQFPDLHSELNLSSLELGDSALYFCASSPPGLQLVYNEQFFGPGTRLTVL.

This sequence joins TRBV7-9 and TRBJ2-7; no clear D. This CDR3 spans 13 amino acids. The germline V and J ends were trimmed by 3 bases and 1 base, with 7 bases remaining between them. Germline CDR1 reads SEHNR; CDR2 reads FQNEAQ (reference sequence). As DNA, the CDR3 is TGTGCCAGCAGCTTTCGACAATCCTACGAGCAGTACTTC. Protein product: CASSFRQSYEQYF.

The CDR3 DNA reads as TGTGCCAGCAGTGAAGCCTTTTCGTTAGCTGGGTTCTCCTACAATGAGCAGTTCTTC. This encodes CASSEAFSLAGFSYNEQFF. The V and J genes are TRBV2 and TRBJ2-1, with D hard to call. Germline V CDR1 and CDR2: SNHLY, FYNNEI. Trimming shortened V by 0 bases and J by 0 bases, and 18 bases separated the two germline ends. CDR3 size: 19 residues. Full variable domain (rest looked up from reference TRBV2 and TRBJ2-1): EPEVTQTPSHQVTQMGQEVILRCVPISNHLYFYWYRQILGQKVEFLVSFYNNEISEKSEIFDDQFSVERPDGSNFTLKIRSTKLEDSAMYFCASSEAFSLAGFSYNEQFFGPGTRLTVL.

The CDR3 DNA sequence: TGTGCCAGCAGTCCCCTTATTCCCCCTCTAGCGACCGATCTCGGGGAGCTGTTTTTT. It codes for CASSPLIPPLATDLGELFF. The rearrangement joins TRBV27 to TRBJ2-2; perhaps TRBD2 as D (6 bases). This CDR3 spans 19 amino acids. Germline values: CDR1 MNHEY, CDR2 SMNVEV (reference sequence). Trimming shortened V by 5 bases and J by 7 bases, and 29 bases separated the two germline ends.